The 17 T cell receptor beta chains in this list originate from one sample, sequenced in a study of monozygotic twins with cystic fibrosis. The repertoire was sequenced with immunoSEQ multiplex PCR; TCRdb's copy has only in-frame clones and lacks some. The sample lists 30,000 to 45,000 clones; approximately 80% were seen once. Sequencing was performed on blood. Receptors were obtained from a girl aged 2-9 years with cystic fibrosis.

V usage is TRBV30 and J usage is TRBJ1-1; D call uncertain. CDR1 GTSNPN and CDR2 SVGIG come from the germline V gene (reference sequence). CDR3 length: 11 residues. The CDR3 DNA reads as TGTGCAGCTCGGCCAGAGGGTGAAGCTTTCTTT. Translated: CAARPEGEAFF.

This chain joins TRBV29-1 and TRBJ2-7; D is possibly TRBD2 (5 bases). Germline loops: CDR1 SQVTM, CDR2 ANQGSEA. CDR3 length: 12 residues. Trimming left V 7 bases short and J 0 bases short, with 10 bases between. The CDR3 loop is CSASGISYEQYF. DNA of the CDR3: TGCAGCGCTTCCGGGATCTCCTACGAGCAGTACTTC.

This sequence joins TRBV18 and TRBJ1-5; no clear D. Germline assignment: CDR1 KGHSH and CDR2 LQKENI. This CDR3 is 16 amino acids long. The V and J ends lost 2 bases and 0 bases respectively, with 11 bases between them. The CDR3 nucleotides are TGTGCCAGCTCACCAGAATTAAGTATTAGCAATCAGCCCCAGCATTTT. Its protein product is CASSPELSISNQPQHF. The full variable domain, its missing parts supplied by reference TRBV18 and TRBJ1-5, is NAGVMQNPRHLVRRRGQEARLRCSPMKGHSHVYWYRQLPEEGLKFMVYLQKENIIDESGMPKERFSAEFPKEGPSILRIQQVVRGDSAAYFCASSPELSISNQPQHFGDGTRLSIL.

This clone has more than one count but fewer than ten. DNA for the CDR3: TGCAGCGTTGAAGGGGCCACTGAAGCTTTCTTT. This sequence encodes CSVEGATEAFF. This chain uses TRBV29-1 with TRBJ1-1, with no clear D. The CDR3 spans 11 residues. Trimming stripped 1 base from V and 4 bases from J, with 4 bases between. Per the germline V gene, CDR1 is SQVTM and CDR2 is ANQGSEA.

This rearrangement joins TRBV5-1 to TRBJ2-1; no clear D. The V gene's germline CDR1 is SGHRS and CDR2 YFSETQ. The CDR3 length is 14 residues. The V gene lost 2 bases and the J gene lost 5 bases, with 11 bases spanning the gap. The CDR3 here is CASSLRPRDNEQFF. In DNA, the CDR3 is TGCGCCAGCAGCTTACGACCCCGGGACAATGAGCAGTTCTTC.

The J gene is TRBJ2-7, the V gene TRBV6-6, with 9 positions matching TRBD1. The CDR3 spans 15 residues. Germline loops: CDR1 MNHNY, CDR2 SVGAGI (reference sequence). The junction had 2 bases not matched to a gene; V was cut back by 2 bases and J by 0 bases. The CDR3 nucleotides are TGTGCCAGCAGTTACCCGGGACAGGGCTCCTACGAGCAGTACTTC. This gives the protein CASSYPGQGSYEQYF.

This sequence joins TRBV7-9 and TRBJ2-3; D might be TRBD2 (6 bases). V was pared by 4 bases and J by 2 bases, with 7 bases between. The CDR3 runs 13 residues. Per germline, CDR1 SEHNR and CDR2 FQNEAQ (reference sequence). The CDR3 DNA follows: TGTGCCAGCAGCTGGGACTCCACAGATACGCAGTATTTT. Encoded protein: CASSWDSTDTQYF.

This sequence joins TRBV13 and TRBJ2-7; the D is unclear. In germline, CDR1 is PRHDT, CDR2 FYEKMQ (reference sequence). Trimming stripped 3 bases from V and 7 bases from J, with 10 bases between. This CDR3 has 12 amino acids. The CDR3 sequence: CASSFARAEQYF. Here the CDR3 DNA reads TGTGCCAGCAGCTTTGCCCGCGCAGAGCAGTACTTC.

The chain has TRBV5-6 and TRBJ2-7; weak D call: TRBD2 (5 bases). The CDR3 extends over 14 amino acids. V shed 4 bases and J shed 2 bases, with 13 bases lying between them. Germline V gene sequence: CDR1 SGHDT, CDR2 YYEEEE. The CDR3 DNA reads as TGTGCCAGCAGCCAGGACTGGAGGACCTACGAGCAGTACTTC. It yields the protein CASSQDWRTYEQYF.

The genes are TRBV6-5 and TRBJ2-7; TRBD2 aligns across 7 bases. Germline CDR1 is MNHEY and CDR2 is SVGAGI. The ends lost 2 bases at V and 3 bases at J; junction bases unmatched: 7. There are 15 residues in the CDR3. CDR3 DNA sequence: TGTGCCAGCAGTTACCGCTTGCAGCGGGGCTACGAGCAGTACTTC. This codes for CASSYRLQRGYEQYF.

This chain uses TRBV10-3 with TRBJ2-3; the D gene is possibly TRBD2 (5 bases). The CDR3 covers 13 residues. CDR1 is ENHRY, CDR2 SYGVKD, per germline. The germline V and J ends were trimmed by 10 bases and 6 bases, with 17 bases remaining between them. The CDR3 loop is CATSPRPGDTQYF. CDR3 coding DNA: TGTGCCACTTCGCCTCGACCGGGGGATACGCAGTATTTT.

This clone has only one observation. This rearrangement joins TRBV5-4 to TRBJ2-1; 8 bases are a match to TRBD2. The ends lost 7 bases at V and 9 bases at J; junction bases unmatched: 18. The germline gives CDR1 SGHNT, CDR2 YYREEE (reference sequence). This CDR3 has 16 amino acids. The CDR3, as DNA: TGTGCCAGCGGATCCCCTTGGGCCGGACTAGCAAGTGAGCAGTTCTTC. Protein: CASGSPWAGLASEQFF.

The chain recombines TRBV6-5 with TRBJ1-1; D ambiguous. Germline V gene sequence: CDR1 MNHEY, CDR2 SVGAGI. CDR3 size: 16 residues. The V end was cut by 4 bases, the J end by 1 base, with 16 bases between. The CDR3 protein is CASSLKWRRENTEAFF. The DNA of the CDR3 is TGTGCCAGCAGTTTAAAATGGAGACGGGAGAACACTGAAGCTTTCTTT.

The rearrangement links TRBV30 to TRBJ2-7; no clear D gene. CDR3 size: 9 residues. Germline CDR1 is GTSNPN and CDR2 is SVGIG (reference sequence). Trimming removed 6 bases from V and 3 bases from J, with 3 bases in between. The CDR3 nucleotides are TGTGCCTGTTGCTACGAGCAGTACTTC. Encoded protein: CACCYEQYF.

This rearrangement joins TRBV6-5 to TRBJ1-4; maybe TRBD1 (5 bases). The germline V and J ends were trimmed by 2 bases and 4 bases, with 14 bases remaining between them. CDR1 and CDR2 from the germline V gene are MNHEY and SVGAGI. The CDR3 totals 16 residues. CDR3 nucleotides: TGTGCCAGCAGTTACGTATGGGACGGGGGTAATGAAAAACTGTTTTTT. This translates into CASSYVWDGGNEKLFF.

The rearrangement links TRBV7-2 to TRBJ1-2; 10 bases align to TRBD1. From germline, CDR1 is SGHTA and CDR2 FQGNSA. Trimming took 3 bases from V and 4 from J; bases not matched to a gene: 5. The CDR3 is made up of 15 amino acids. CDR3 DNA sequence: TGTGCCAGCAGCTTCCGGGACAGGGGATTCTATGGCTACACCTTC. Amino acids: CASSFRDRGFYGYTF.

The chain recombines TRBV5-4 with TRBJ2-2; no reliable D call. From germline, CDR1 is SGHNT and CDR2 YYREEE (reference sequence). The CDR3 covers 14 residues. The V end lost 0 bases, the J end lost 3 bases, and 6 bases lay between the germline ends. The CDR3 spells CASSLGQYTGELFF. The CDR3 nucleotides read TGTGCCAGCAGCTTGGGACAATACACCGGGGAGCTGTTTTTT.